These 24 T cell receptor beta chains were all obtained from the same sample, sequenced in a study of blood T cell repertoires in COVID-19. The table came from immunoSEQ multiplex PCR; TCRdb's copy has only in-frame clones and leaves some out. The sample has some 270,000 clones, roughly 88% seen once; the top ten hold 5.5% to 6.5%. Sequenced sample: peripheral blood. These receptors were obtained from a woman of 80 years or more with COVID-19, enrolled during active disease.

V is TRBV23-1 and J is TRBJ1-1, with D possibly TRBD1 on 6 matching bases. TRBV23-1 is recorded as an ORF, its role being uncertain. V lost 0 bases and J lost 3, with 17 bases in between. The CDR3 extends over 17 amino acids. CDR3 amino acids: CASSQSRTLNRDTEAFF. The CDR3 DNA reads as TGCGCCAGCAGTCAATCACGGACCCTAAACAGGGACACTGAAGCTTTCTTT.

The CDR3 bases are TGTGCCAGCAGCCAATCCCAGGTACGGGAAGCTTTCTTT. Amino acid sequence: CASSQSQVREAFF. V and J are TRBV7-8 and TRBJ1-1; D call uncertain. Germline CDR1 and CDR2: SGHVS and FQNEAQ. With 5 bases removed from V and 8 bases from J, the gap between germline ends came to 15 bases. The CDR3 consists of 13 residues.

Of note for this clone: Other DNA sequences in the same sample also yield this CDR3. V gene TRBV5-1 combines with J gene TRBJ1-2, with 8 bases fitting TRBD1. The CDR3 runs 13 residues. V was clipped by 5 bases and J by 4 bases; unmatched bases: 4. Germline CDR1 is SGHRS and CDR2 is YFSETQ. The CDR3 DNA sequence: TGCGCCAGCAGTTCTGGACAGGGCTATGGCTACACCTTC. Translation: CASSSGQGYGYTF.

The chain joins TRBV7-9 to TRBJ1-2, with 7 bases aligning to TRBD1. V gave up 3 bases and J gave up 0 bases; unmatched junction bases: 4. CDR1 and CDR2 from the germline V gene are SEHNR and FQNEAQ (reference sequence). The CDR3 totals 15 residues. This CDR3 is CASSFGQATNYGYTF. The CDR3 DNA reads TGTGCCAGCAGCTTCGGACAGGCCACTAACTATGGCTACACCTTC.

This chain connects TRBV30 to TRBJ1-2; D gene unclear. Trimming pared 1 base from V and 5 bases from J, leaving 11 bases between. CDR3 size: 13 residues. The germline gives CDR1 GTSNPN, CDR2 SVGIG (reference sequence). This CDR3 reads CAWSDGDRYGYTF. Written as DNA, the CDR3 is TGTGCCTGGAGTGACGGGGATCGGTATGGCTACACCTTC.

The chain couples TRBV7-2 to TRBJ2-7, with D perhaps TRBD2 (6 bases). The CDR3 runs to 15 residues. Trimming stripped 5 bases from V and 3 bases from J, with 17 bases between. Germline V CDR1 and CDR2: SGHTA, FQGNSA. CDR3 region: CASSPTGGANYEQYF. CDR3 nucleotide sequence: TGTGCCAGCAGCCCTACCGGGGGAGCGAACTACGAGCAGTACTTC.

This clone was observed once. The rearrangement uses TRBV6-4 and TRBJ1-1, with 8 bases aligning to TRBD1. In germline, CDR1 is MRHNA, CDR2 SNTAGT. The CDR3 is made up of 14 amino acids. Losses at the gene ends were 5 bases for V and 0 bases for J; bases not matched to a gene: 2. The CDR3 DNA is TGTGCCAGCAGTAGGACAGGGTTGAACACTGAAGCTTTCTTT. Translated: CASSRTGLNTEAFF.

V and J are TRBV5-4 and TRBJ1-2; the D gene is possibly TRBD1 (6 bases). Per the germline V gene, CDR1 is SGHNT and CDR2 is YYREEE (reference sequence). V dropped 4 bases and J dropped 2 bases, with 12 bases sitting between them. This CDR3 spans 14 amino acids. The CDR3 sequence: CASSPGQINYGYTF. As DNA, the CDR3 is TGTGCCAGCAGCCCCGGACAGATAAACTATGGCTACACCTTC. Full variable domain (remainder filled in from reference TRBV5-4 and TRBJ1-2): ETGVTQSPTHLIKTRGQQVTLRCSSQSGHNTVSWYQQALGQGPQFIFQYYREEENGRGNFPPRFSGLQFPNYSSELNVNALELDDSALYLCASSPGQINYGYTFGSGTRLTVV.

The rearrangement uses TRBV4-2 and TRBJ2-2, with TRBD2 identical over 9 bases. CDR3 length: 17 residues. V was clipped by 1 base and J by 2 bases; unmatched bases: 5. From germline, CDR1 is LGHNA and CDR2 YNFKEQ. The CDR3 region is CASSQGILAGNTGELFF. As DNA, the CDR3 is TGTGCCAGCAGCCAAGGCATACTAGCGGGTAACACCGGGGAGCTGTTTTTT.

The CDR3 DNA sequence: TGTGCCAGCAGCTCCCAGGGGGCGCTCGAGACCCAGTACTTC. The encoded protein is CASSSQGALETQYF. The chain joins TRBV7-9 to TRBJ2-5, with 8 bases lining up with TRBD1. V gave up 4 bases and J gave up 5 bases; unmatched junction bases: 6. Germline V gives CDR1 SEHNR, CDR2 FQNEAQ (reference sequence). This CDR3 has 14 residues.

This chain links TRBV3-1 (or the pseudogene TRBV3-2) with TRBJ1-1, with D perhaps TRBD1 (5 bases). Trimming stripped 3 bases from V and 7 bases from J, with 9 bases between. CDR3 length equals 12 residues. The germline V gene has CDR1 LGHDT and CDR2 YNNKEL (reference sequence). The CDR3, as DNA: TGTGCCAGCAGCCAGGGGGGGGTTGAAGCTTTCTTT. As protein: CASSQGGVEAFF.

The V and J genes are TRBV27 and TRBJ2-7, with 13 bases matching TRBD2. The CDR3 consists of 15 residues. Unmatched junction bases numbered 7, after V lost 7 bases and J lost 4 bases. The V gene's germline CDR1 is MNHEY and CDR2 SMNVEV (reference sequence). In nucleotides, the CDR3 is TGTGCCAGCACCCCGGGGACTAGCGGGGCTTACGAGCAGTACTTC. This translates into CASTPGTSGAYEQYF.

V is TRBV18 and J is TRBJ2-3, with D perhaps TRBD1 (6 bases). Germline V lookup: CDR1 KGHSH, CDR2 LQKENI. The CDR3 length is 13 residues. Between the trimmed V and J ends, which lost 3 bases and 5 bases, there was a span of 9 bases. The CDR3 DNA follows: TGTGCCAGCTCACCCCGAGGGGGAGATACGCAGTATTTT. Amino acids: CASSPRGGDTQYF.

The chain couples TRBV18 to TRBJ2-3; no firm D call. The CDR3 has 12 residues. V lost 5 bases to trimming and J lost 3 bases, with 6 bases between them. The germline CDR1 and CDR2 sequences are KGHSH and LQKENI. The CDR3 loop reads CASSTRTDTQYF. The CDR3 DNA reads TGTGCCAGCTCAACCAGGACAGATACGCAGTATTTT.

The rearrangement joins TRBV3-1 (or the pseudogene TRBV3-2) to TRBJ2-1, with a possible D match to TRBD1 (5 bases). The CDR3 runs 13 residues. The ends were cut back, 4 bases at V and 2 bases at J, with 6 bases in the middle. The V gene's germline CDR1 is LGHDT and CDR2 YNNKEL (reference sequence). The CDR3 is CASSPDTYNEQFF. CDR3 nucleotide sequence: TGTGCCAGCAGCCCGGACACCTACAATGAGCAGTTCTTC.

This clone was seen just once. J is TRBJ2-1 and V is TRBV3-1 (or the pseudogene TRBV3-2), with no clear D. The V gene's germline CDR1 is LGHDT and CDR2 YNNKEL (reference sequence). This CDR3 is built from 11 residues. Trimming cost V 1 base and J 9 bases, with 4 bases left between them. The CDR3, as DNA: TGTGCCAGCAGCCAAGCCGGTGAGCAGTTCTTC. Translated, it gives CASSQAGEQFF.

V is TRBV4-3 and J is TRBJ2-2, with D perhaps TRBD2 (5 bases). Germline V gene sequence: CDR1 LGHNA, CDR2 YSLEER. V dropped 2 bases and J dropped 7 bases, with 14 bases sitting between them. CDR3 length: 15 residues. The CDR3 DNA is TGCGCCAGCAGCCAAAATCAAGCGGCGTTCGGGGAGCTGTTTTTT. Residues: CASSQNQAAFGELFF.

The V gene is TRBV5-1, the J gene TRBJ2-1; TRBD2 agrees at 12 bases. This CDR3 region has 17 residues. CDR1 is SGHRS and CDR2 is YFSETQ in the germline V gene. The V and J ends lost 9 bases and 10 bases, in that order; junction bases with no gene match: 20. CDR3 protein: CATPQSSGGGWESEQFF. The CDR3 DNA follows: TGCGCCACCCCGCAGTCTAGCGGGGGGGGTTGGGAGTCCGAGCAGTTCTTC.

The rearrangement joins TRBV28 to TRBJ2-1, with a possible D match to TRBD2 (7 bases). CDR1 is MDHEN and CDR2 is SYDVKM in the germline V gene. V was clipped by 2 bases and J by 7 bases, with 15 bases between them. This CDR3 has 15 residues. The DNA of the CDR3 is TGTGCCAGCAGTTTAGCCGGTAGGGGGGGGAATGAGCAGTTCTTC. It yields the protein CASSLAGRGGNEQFF.

This chain's CDR3 is CASATRGGAGDTQYF. DNA for the CDR3: TGCGCCAGCGCAACTCGCGGGGGGGCGGGGGATACGCAGTATTTT. The V call is TRBV5-1, the J call TRBJ2-3, with 9 bases that match TRBD2. After removal of 7 bases from V and 6 bases from J, the junction contained 12 bases not matched to a gene. Germline-derived CDR1 and CDR2 are SGHRS and YFSETQ. This CDR3 has 15 residues.

The count of this clone is one. V usage is TRBV19 and J usage is TRBJ1-4, with D hard to call. CDR3 size: 13 residues. V lost 3 bases to trimming and J lost 7 bases, with 9 bases between them. From germline, CDR1 is LNHDA and CDR2 SQIVND (reference sequence). The chain's CDR3 is CASSIGGGEKLFF. CDR3 nucleotide sequence: TGTGCCAGTAGTATCGGAGGTGGTGAAAAACTGTTTTTT.

The V and J genes are TRBV29-1 and TRBJ2-3, with 8 bases that match TRBD1. The CDR3 is 13 residues long. V shed 7 bases, J shed 4 bases, and the junction held 7 bases outside the gene matches. Looked up from germline, CDR1 is SQVTM and CDR2 is ANQGSEA. CDR3 sequence reads: CSDGDRGPDTQYF. As DNA, the CDR3 is TGCAGCGATGGCGACAGGGGCCCAGATACGCAGTATTTT.

V is TRBV6-6 and J is TRBJ2-5; 8 bases agree with TRBD1. V dropped 8 bases and J dropped 4; count of bases not matched to a gene: 9. CDR3 length equals 14 residues. Germline lookup yields CDR1 MNHNY and CDR2 SVGAGI (reference sequence). CDR3 in DNA: TGTGCCAGCGGGGCGACAGGGGCGGGAGAGACCCAGTACTTC. Translation gives CASGATGAGETQYF.

The rearrangement links TRBV3-1 (or the pseudogene TRBV3-2) to TRBJ1-1; D remains ambiguous. Trimming removed 1 base at V and 0 bases at J, with 12 bases between. Per the germline V gene, CDR1 is LGHDT and CDR2 is YNNKEL (reference sequence). The CDR3 loop spans 16 amino acids. Here the CDR3 DNA reads TGTGCCAGCAGCCAAGGTCGAACACACATGAACACTGAAGCTTTCTTT. As protein: CASSQGRTHMNTEAFF.